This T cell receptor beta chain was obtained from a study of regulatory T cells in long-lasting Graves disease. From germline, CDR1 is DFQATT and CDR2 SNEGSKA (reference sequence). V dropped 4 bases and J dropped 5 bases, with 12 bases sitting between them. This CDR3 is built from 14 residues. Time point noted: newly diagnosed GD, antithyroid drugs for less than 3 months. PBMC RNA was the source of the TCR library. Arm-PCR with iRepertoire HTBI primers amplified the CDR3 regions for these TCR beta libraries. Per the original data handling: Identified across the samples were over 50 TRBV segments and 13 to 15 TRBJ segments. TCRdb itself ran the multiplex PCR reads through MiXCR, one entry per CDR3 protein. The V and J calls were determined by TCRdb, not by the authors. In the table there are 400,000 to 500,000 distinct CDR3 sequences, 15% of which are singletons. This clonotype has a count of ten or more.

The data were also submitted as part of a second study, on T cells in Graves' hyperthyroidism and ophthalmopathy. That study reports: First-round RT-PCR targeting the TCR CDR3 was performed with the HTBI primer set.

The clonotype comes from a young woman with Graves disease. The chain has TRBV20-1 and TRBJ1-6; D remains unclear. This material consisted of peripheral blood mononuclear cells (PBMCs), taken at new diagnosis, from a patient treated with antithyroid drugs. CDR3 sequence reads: CSAKGRGDNSPLHF. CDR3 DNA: TGCAGTGCTAAGGGCCGCGGAGATAATTCACCCCTCCACTTT.